What follows are 5 T cell receptor beta chains derived from one specimen sequenced in a study of T cells in Graves' hyperthyroidism and ophthalmopathy. Regions amplified from RNA transcripts were the TCR beta CDR3 regions. During a first-round RT-PCR of the TCR CDR3, the HTBI primer set was used. Each CDR3 protein is one row after TCRdb ran MiXCR on the multiplex PCR reads. This sample has approximately 410,000 distinct CDR3 sequences; about 15% occur once, and the top ten carry less than 15%. The sequenced sample was blood. These receptors originate from a young man with Graves' ophthalmopathy.

The sample holds many counts of this clonotype. V gene TRBV7-9 combines with J gene TRBJ2-1; 12 bases fit TRBD2. The germline gives CDR1 SEHNR, CDR2 FQNEAQ (reference sequence). The junction had 11 bases not matched to a gene; V was cut back by 5 bases and J by 0 bases. This CDR3 region has 19 residues. The CDR3 sequence: CASSLGGTTSGSSYNEQFF. The CDR3 DNA is TGTGCCAGCAGCCTAGGGGGGACGACTAGCGGGAGCTCCTACAATGAGCAGTTCTTC.

This clonotype was counted only a few times. DNA of the CDR3: TGCGCCAGCAGTGACCAGGGACGCTATGGCTACACCTTC. It translates to CASSDQGRYGYTF. J is TRBJ1-2 and V is TRBV10-1; weak D call: TRBD1 (5 bases). Germline V gene sequence: CDR1 WNHNN, CDR2 SYGVQD (reference sequence). The CDR3 loop spans 13 amino acids. V was trimmed by 3 bases and J by 4 bases, leaving 9 bases between them.

Note on this clonotype: The junction departs from germline at one end; a sequencing error may be responsible. V and J are TRBV20-1 and TRBJ2-7, with D perhaps given as TRBD1 or TRBD2 (6 bases each). Germline V lookup: CDR1 DFQATT, CDR2 SNEGSKA (reference sequence). There are 14 residues in the CDR3. CDR3 protein: CSAGDWGALREQYF. The CDR3 region has the DNA TGCAGTGCTGGAGATTGGGGGGCCCTCAGGGAGCAGTACTTC.

This clonotype appeared many times. The rearrangement joins TRBV3-1 to TRBJ2-7; possible D gene TRBD2, 6 bases. The germline V gene encodes CDR1 LGHDT and CDR2 YNNKEL (reference sequence). The CDR3 loop spans 16 amino acids. The V and J ends lost 2 bases and 5 bases respectively, with 19 bases between them. The CDR3 region is CASSQRGAGRAHEQYF. The CDR3 region has the DNA TGTGCCAGCAGCCAACGCGGGGCGGGGCGCGCCCACGAGCAGTACTTC.

The chain recombines TRBV6-1 with TRBJ2-1; D not resolved. With 8 bases removed from V and 9 bases from J, the gap between germline ends came to 14 bases. Germline loops: CDR1 MNHNS, CDR2 SASEGT. This CDR3 has 12 amino acids. CDR3 bases: TGTGCCAGCTCGAGAGGCGTCGGTGAGCAGTTCTTC. This encodes CASSRGVGEQFF.